Listed below are T cell receptor beta chains from one sample, sequenced in a study of cytomegalovirus exposure and HLA in healthy donors. Libraries were prepared by immunoSEQ multiplex PCR; TCRdb keeps only in-frame clonotypes and omits some of them. Found here are under 80,000 clones, roughly 94% of them singletons; the top ten hold approximately 3.3%. Material: PBMCs. Every receptor here comes from a woman aged 18-30 years in good health and CMV-seropositive. Both conserved end residues are part of each CDR3. D genes are given only for firm matches. A row's size may be missing; if present it is once, few, many or a size class.

-,TRBV28,-,TRBJ2-7,TGTGCCAGCAGCCTATACAGGGACGGCAACTACGAGCAGTACTTC,CASSLYRDGNYEQYF
-,TRBV29-1,TRBD1,TRBJ2-5,TGCACCGCTGACAGGGGGGAGACCCAGTACTTC,CTADRGETQYF
-,TRBV2,TRBD1,TRBJ2-7,TGTGCCAGCAGTGGGGACAGCACTTACGAGCAGTACTTC,CASSGDSTYEQYF
-,TRBV28,TRBD1,TRBJ1-4,TGTGCCAGCAGGCCATCCGTAGGAGGGGGCAGTGAAAAACTGTTTTTT,CASRPSVGGGSEKLFF
-,TRBV28,-,TRBJ1-4,TGTGCCAGCAGTTCCATTTCAGGGAGGACGGGTGAAAAACTGTTTTTT,CASSSISGRTGEKLFF
once,TRBV5-1,-,TRBJ2-2,TGCGCCAGCAGCTTGGCCGGACAGTCGAACACCGGGGAGCTGTTTTTT,CASSLAGQSNTGELFF
-,TRBV28,TRBD2,TRBJ2-3,TGTGCCAGCAGTTTTCCCCTTTCCCCGGGGGGAGGAAACACAGATACGCAGTATTTT,CASSFPLSPGGGNTDTQYF
-,TRBV7-9,TRBD1,TRBJ1-1,TGTGCCAGCAGCCACAGGGGGCTGGTCGCTGAAGCTTTCTTT,CASSHRGLVAEAFF
-,TRBV9,-,TRBJ2-7,TGTGCCAGCAGCGTAGGGGCGAACGAGCAGTACTTC,CASSVGANEQYF
-,TRBV5-6,-,TRBJ2-1,TGTGCCAGCAGCCCTTTTAGCCGCGAGCAGTTCTTC,CASSPFSREQFF
-,TRBV14,-,TRBJ2-3,TGTGCCAGCAGCCAAAGTTATGCGGCAGATACGCAGTATTTT,CASSQSYAADTQYF
-,TRBV29-1,-,TRBJ1-5,TGCAGCGTCGGGGGAGATCAGCCCCAGCATTTT,CSVGGDQPQHF
-,TRBV5-6,-,TRBJ2-7,TGTGCCAGCAGCTTGGTAAGCGACGAGTCCTACGAGCAGTACTTC,CASSLVSDESYEQYF
-,TRBV9,TRBD2,TRBJ2-1,TGTGCCAGCGGTCTCTCAGCGGGAGGGCCGAGGGAGCAGTTCTTC,CASGLSAGGPREQFF
once,TRBV6-1,TRBD2,TRBJ2-3,TGTGCCAGCAGTGACGGACTAGCTTGGTCCACAGATACGCAGTATTTT,CASSDGLAWSTDTQYF
-,TRBV9,-,TRBJ1-5,TGTGCCAGCAGCGACGACAGCTTCAATCAGCCCCAGCATTTT,CASSDDSFNQPQHF
-,TRBV21-1,-,TRBJ1-1,TGTGCCAGCAGCAAAGGGACAGGGGCCTACTTGAACACTGAAGCTTTCTTT,CASSKGTGAYLNTEAFF
-,TRBV6-8,TRBD1,TRBJ1-1,TGTGCCAGCAGGGCGGGACAGGGGAGAGGGGAAGCTTTCTTT,CASRAGQGRGEAFF
-,TRBV7-6,TRBD2,TRBJ2-3,TGTGCCAGCAGCTACCCTGGGACTAGCGGGGGGCATGCTGCAGATACGCAGTATTTT,CASSYPGTSGGHAADTQYF
once,TRBV5-4,-,TRBJ2-5,TGTGCCAGCAGCTCGAGTTGGGCGCAAGAGACCCAGTACTTC,CASSSSWAQETQYF
-,TRBV19,-,TRBJ2-7,TGTGCCACGAAAGAAAGCCCTAACTACTACGAGCAGTACTTC,CATKESPNYYEQYF
-,TRBV7-8,TRBD1,TRBJ2-5,TGTGCCAGCAGCGGCCGGGACAGTCAAGAGACCCAGTACTTC,CASSGRDSQETQYF